Each of the 17 T cell receptor beta chains below was sequenced from the same sample in a study of stem cell transplantation in POMP-related autoinflammatory disease. Generated by immunoSEQ multiplex PCR, the TCRdb table keeps only in-frame clones and is missing some. The sample carries approximately 65,000 clones, approximately 91% recorded once. The input for sequencing was CD4+ T cells from PBMCs, taken after stem cell transplantation. Every receptor here comes from a human patient with POMP-related autoinflammation and immune dysregulation (PRAID). T cells may partly derive from the graft donor.

The V gene is TRBV19, the J gene TRBJ2-5, with D possibly being TRBD2 (5 bases). The V end was cut by 2 bases, the J end by 1 base, with 8 bases between. The CDR3 is 14 residues long. CDR1 and CDR2 from the germline V gene are LNHDA and SQIVND (reference sequence). In nucleotides, the CDR3 is TGTGCCAGTAGTATAATGAGCGGCCAAGAGACCCAGTACTTC. It is translated as CASSIMSGQETQYF.

This chain uses TRBV28 with TRBJ2-7, with TRBD1 identical over 7 bases. The length of the CDR3 is 17 residues. Germline V gene sequence: CDR1 MDHEN, CDR2 SYDVKM. V trimming: 5 bases; J trimming: 3 bases; junction bases outside the gene matches: 16. The CDR3 DNA reads as TGTGCCAGCAGTAAAGTTCTATCGGGACAGCTCCTCTACGAGCAGTACGTC. Translated: CASSKVLSGQLLYEQYV.

This clone was observed a handful of times. J is TRBJ1-5 and V is TRBV27; 7 nucleotides match TRBD1. With V trimmed by 5 bases and J by 5 bases, 6 bases remained unmatched. The CDR3 runs 14 residues. Germline CDR1 reads MNHEY; CDR2 reads SMNVEV (reference sequence). The CDR3 coding sequence is TGTGCCAGCAGTAATGGTAGGGGGCATCAGCCCCAGCATTTT. It codes for CASSNGRGHQPQHF.

The rearrangement joins TRBV24-1 to TRBJ2-1; a weak D match, TRBD2 (6 bases). The germline V and J ends were trimmed by 3 bases and 7 bases, with 15 bases remaining between them. Germline V gene sequence: CDR1 KGHDR, CDR2 SFDVKD. This CDR3 region has 15 residues. In DNA form, the CDR3 reads TGTGCCACCAGTGATGGGGGGAGCCTAGGGAATGAGCAGTTCTTC. It translates to CATSDGGSLGNEQFF.

V is TRBV5-1 and J is TRBJ1-1; possibly TRBD1 for D (5 bases). Between the trimmed V and J ends, which lost 4 bases and 2 bases, there was a span of 18 bases. Germline V gene lookup returns CDR1 SGHRS and CDR2 YFSETQ. The CDR3 contains 16 residues. This chain's CDR3 is CASSLRPGLGNTEAFF. The CDR3 DNA reads TGCGCCAGCAGCCTAAGGCCGGGACTTGGAAACACTGAAGCTTTCTTT.

This chain uses TRBV2 with TRBJ1-6; 7 bases are shared with TRBD1. Germline values: CDR1 SNHLY, CDR2 FYNNEI. V lost 9 bases and J lost 10; bases outside the gene matches: 9. The CDR3 contains 13 residues. CDR3 sequence (DNA): TGTGCCAGTAGCGACAGGGTCGGCTCACCCCTCCACTTT. Amino acids: CASSDRVGSPLHF.

This chain uses TRBV24-1 with TRBJ2-1; TRBD1 matches 8 bases. CDR1 is KGHDR, CDR2 SFDVKD, per germline. Trimming cost V 9 bases and J 9 bases; bases outside gene matches: 9. CDR3 length equals 13 residues. In DNA form, the CDR3 reads TGTGCCACCGAGGACAGGGCAGGAGGTGAGCAGTTCTTC. Amino acid sequence: CATEDRAGGEQFF.

The chain is built from TRBV6-5 and TRBJ2-7; possible D gene TRBD1, 5 bases. The V gene lost 5 bases and the J gene lost 2 bases, with 16 bases spanning the gap. The CDR3 contains 15 residues. Germline CDR1 is MNHEY and CDR2 is SVGAGI. CDR3 sequence (DNA): TGTGCCAGCAGTAGGCAGGGTACCCCTCCCTACGAGCAGTACTTC. It yields the protein CASSRQGTPPYEQYF.

The CDR3 reads CASSPPGDNSPLHF. CDR3 bases: TGTGCCAGCAGCCCCCCCGGCGACAATTCACCCCTCCACTTT. This chain connects TRBV9 to TRBJ1-6; D remains unclear. In germline, CDR1 is SGDLS, CDR2 YYNGEE. The CDR3 length is 14 residues. The V and J ends lost 4 bases and 7 bases respectively, with 12 bases between them.

The genes are TRBV5-1 and TRBJ1-1, with D tentatively TRBD1 (5 bases). Germline V lookup: CDR1 SGHRS, CDR2 YFSETQ. Trimming cost V 2 bases and J 5 bases, with 19 bases left between them. The CDR3 is 16 residues long. CDR3 DNA: TGCGCCAGCAGCTTAACCGGACAAGGGGTTGGGACTGAAGCTTTCTTT. Encoded protein: CASSLTGQGVGTEAFF.

This chain links TRBV27 with TRBJ1-6; D gene ambiguous. Germline V gene sequence: CDR1 MNHEY, CDR2 SMNVEV (reference sequence). Between the trimmed V and J ends, which lost 3 bases and 4 bases, there was a span of 7 bases. This CDR3 has 14 residues. The CDR3 loop reads CASSFTRYNSPLHF. CDR3 in DNA: TGTGCCAGCAGTTTCACGCGATATAATTCACCCCTCCACTTT.

The chain carries TRBV6-1 and TRBJ2-2; D gene uncertain. This CDR3 contains 13 residues. The V end lost 1 base, the J end lost 6 bases, and 6 bases lay between the germline ends. The germline V gene has CDR1 MNHNS and CDR2 SASEGT. The CDR3 here is CASSEVRAGELFF. The CDR3, as DNA: TGTGCCAGCAGTGAAGTAAGGGCCGGGGAGCTGTTTTTT.

The V gene is TRBV2, the J gene TRBJ2-7; the D call may be TRBD1 or TRBD2 (6 bases each). Looked up from germline, CDR1 is SNHLY and CDR2 is FYNNEI. The length of the CDR3 is 16 residues. V was shortened by 5 bases and J by 0 bases, with 17 bases between the two germline ends. Here the CDR3 reads CASSRPIQGGSYEQYF. In DNA form, the CDR3 reads TGTGCCAGCAGTCGTCCAATACAGGGAGGCTCCTACGAGCAGTACTTC.

This clone was counted a single time. This rearrangement joins TRBV6-5 to TRBJ1-2; maybe TRBD1 (6 bases). V dropped 9 bases and J dropped 3 bases, with 17 bases sitting between them. Germline CDR1 MNHEY, CDR2 SVGAGI. The CDR3 is made up of 14 amino acids. CDR3 sequence reads: CASSNPGDYYGYTF. For the CDR3, the DNA is TGTGCCAGTTCTAACCCAGGGGATTACTATGGCTACACCTTC.

This clone was observed once. V gene TRBV28 combines with J gene TRBJ1-3; a weak D match, TRBD1 (5 bases). The CDR3 has 15 amino acids. The V and J ends lost 7 bases and 8 bases respectively, with 21 bases between them. Germline V gene data show CDR1 as MDHEN and CDR2 as SYDVKM. CDR3 coding DNA: TGTGCCAGCAACACCGGGACGCTGTTGGGGGACACCATATATTTT. It encodes CASNTGTLLGDTIYF.

The chain joins TRBV28 to TRBJ1-1; 8 nucleotides line up with TRBD1. Germline values: CDR1 MDHEN, CDR2 SYDVKM. The CDR3 has 19 amino acids. V lost 6 bases, J lost 6 bases, and 24 bases stayed unmatched. The CDR3 DNA follows: TGTGCCAGCAGAGGGGCCTCTCAGGGGGCTGACCTCTCGGGCGCTGAAGCTTTCTTT. This gives the protein CASRGASQGADLSGAEAFF.

V usage is TRBV6-5 and J usage is TRBJ2-7; D remains ambiguous. Per the germline V gene, CDR1 is MNHEY and CDR2 is SVGAGI. Trimming stripped 7 bases from V and 2 bases from J, with 15 bases between. The CDR3 length is 14 residues. The CDR3 loop reads CASTRLTAAYEQYF. The CDR3 region has the DNA TGTGCCAGCACTCGGTTGACGGCTGCCTACGAGCAGTACTTC.